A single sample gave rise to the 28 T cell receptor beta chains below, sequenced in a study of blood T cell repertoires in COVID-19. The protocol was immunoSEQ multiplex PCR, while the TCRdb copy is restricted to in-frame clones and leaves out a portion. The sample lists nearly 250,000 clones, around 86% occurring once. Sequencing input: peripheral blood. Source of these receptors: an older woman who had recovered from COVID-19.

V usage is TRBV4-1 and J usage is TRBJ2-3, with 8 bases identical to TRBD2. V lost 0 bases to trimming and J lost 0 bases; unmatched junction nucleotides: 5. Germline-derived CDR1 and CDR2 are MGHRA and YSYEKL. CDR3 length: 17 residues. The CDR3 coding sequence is TGCGCCAGCAGCCAAGAAACAGCGGGGGCCAGCACAGATACGCAGTATTTT. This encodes CASSQETAGASTDTQYF.

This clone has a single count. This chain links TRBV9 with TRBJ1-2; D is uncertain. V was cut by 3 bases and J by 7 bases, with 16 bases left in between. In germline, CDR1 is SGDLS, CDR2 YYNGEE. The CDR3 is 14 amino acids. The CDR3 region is CASSDTGFGFGYTF. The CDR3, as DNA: TGTGCCAGCAGCGATACGGGTTTCGGGTTTGGCTACACCTTC.

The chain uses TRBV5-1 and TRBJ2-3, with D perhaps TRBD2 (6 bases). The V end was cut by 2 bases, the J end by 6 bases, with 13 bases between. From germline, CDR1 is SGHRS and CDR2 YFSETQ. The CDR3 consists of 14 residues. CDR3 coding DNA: TGCGCCAGCAGCTTCGCCGGGGGACGGGATACGCAGTATTTT. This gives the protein CASSFAGGRDTQYF.

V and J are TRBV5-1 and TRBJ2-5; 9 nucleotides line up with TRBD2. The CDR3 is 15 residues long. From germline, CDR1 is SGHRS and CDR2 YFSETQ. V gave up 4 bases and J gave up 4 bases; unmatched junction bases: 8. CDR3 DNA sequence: TGCGCCAGCAGCCCGATAGCGGGGGTGGTAGAGACCCAGTACTTC. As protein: CASSPIAGVVETQYF.

The CDR3 reads CASSPAQGSSYNEQFF. CDR3 bases: TGCGCCAGCAGCCCCGCACAGGGGAGCTCCTACAATGAGCAGTTCTTC. The V call is TRBV4-3, the J call TRBJ2-1, with 7 positions matching TRBD1. There are 16 residues in the CDR3. Germline values: CDR1 LGHNA, CDR2 YSLEER. V gave up 4 bases and J gave up 0 bases; unmatched junction bases: 6.

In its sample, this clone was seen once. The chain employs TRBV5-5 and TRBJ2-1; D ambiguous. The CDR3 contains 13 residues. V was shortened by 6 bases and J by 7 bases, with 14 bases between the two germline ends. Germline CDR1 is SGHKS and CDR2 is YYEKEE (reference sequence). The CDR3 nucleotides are TGTGCCAGCATCCGGGTGGATTGGAATGAGCAGTTCTTC. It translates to CASIRVDWNEQFF.

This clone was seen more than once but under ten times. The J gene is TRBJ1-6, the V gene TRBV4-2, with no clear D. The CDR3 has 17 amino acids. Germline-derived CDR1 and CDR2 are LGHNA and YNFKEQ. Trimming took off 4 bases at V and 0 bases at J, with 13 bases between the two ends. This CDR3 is CASSPQILSSYNSPLHF. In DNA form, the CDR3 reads TGTGCCAGCAGCCCGCAAATTTTGAGCTCCTATAATTCACCCCTCCACTTT.

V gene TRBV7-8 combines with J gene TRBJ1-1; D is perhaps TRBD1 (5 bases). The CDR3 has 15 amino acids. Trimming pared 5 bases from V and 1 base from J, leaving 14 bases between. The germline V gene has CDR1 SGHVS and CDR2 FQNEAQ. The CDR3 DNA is TGTGCCAGCAGCCACTCGACGGGGGGGAACACTGAAGCTTTCTTT. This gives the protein CASSHSTGGNTEAFF.

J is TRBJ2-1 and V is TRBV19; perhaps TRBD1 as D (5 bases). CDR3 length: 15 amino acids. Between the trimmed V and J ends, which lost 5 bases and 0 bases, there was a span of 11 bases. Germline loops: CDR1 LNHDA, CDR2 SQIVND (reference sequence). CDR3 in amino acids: CASSVTVLSYNEQFF. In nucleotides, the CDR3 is TGTGCCAGTAGTGTGACAGTTCTCTCCTACAATGAGCAGTTCTTC.

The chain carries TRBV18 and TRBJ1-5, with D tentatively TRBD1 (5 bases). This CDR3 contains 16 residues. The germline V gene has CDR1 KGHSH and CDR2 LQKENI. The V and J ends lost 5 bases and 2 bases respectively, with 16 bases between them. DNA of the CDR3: TGTGCCAGCTCAGGGCTAGCGACAGTCGGCAATCAGCCCCAGCATTTT. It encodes CASSGLATVGNQPQHF.

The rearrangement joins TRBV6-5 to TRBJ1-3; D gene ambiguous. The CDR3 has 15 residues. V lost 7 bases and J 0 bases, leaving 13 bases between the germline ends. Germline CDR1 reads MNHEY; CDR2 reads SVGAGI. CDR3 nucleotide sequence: TGTGCCAGCAACATCCCGAGGGCCTCTGGAAACACCATATATTTT. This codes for CASNIPRASGNTIYF.

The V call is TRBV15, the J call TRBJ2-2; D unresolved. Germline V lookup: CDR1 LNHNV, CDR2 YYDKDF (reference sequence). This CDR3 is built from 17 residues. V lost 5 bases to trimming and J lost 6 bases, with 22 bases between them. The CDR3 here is CATSGSFSKYVPGELFF. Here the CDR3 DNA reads TGTGCCACCAGCGGGTCTTTTAGCAAATACGTCCCCGGGGAGCTGTTTTTT.

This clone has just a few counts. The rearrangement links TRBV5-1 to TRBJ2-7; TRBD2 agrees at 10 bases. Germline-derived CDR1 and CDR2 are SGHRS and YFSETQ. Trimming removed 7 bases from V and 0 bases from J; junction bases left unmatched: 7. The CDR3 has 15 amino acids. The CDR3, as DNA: TGCGCCAGCGGAATAGCGGGGGGCCGCTCCTACGAGCAGTACTTC. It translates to CASGIAGGRSYEQYF.

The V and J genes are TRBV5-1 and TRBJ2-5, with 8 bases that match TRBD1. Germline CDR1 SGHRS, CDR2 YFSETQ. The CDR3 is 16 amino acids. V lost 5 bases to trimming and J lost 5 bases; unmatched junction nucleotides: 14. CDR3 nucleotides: TGCGCCAGCAGAGGGACGGGCGGGACAGGTTCCGAGACCCAGTACTTC. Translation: CASRGTGGTGSETQYF.

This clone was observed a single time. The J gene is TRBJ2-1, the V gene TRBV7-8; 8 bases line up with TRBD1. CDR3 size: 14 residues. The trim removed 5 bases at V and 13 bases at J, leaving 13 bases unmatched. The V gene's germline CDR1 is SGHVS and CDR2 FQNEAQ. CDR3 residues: CASSPRDLDRDQFF. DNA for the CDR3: TGTGCCAGCAGCCCCCGAGACCTGGACAGGGATCAGTTCTTC.

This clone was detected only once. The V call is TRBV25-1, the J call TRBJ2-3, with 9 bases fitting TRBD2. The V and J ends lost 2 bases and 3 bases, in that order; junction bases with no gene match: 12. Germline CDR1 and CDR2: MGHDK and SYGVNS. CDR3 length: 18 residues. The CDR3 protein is CASSEGRAGGRPTDTQYF. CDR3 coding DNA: TGTGCCAGCAGTGAAGGAAGGGCGGGGGGGCGTCCGACAGATACGCAGTATTTT.

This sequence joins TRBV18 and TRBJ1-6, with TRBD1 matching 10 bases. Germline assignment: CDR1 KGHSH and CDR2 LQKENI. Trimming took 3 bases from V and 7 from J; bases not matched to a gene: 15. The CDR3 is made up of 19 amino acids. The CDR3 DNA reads TGTGCCAGCTCACCGCGCGTAGGACAGGGGGGACCTGGGAATTCACCCCTCCACTTT. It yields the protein CASSPRVGQGGPGNSPLHF.

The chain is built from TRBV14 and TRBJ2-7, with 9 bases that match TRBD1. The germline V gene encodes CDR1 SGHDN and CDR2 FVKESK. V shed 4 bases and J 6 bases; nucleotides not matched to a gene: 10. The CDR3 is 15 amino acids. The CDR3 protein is CASSLTGGGSVEQYF. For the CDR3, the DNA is TGTGCCAGCAGCCTTACAGGGGGCGGTTCGGTCGAGCAGTACTTC. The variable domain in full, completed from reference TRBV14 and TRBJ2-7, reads EAGVTQFPSHSVIEKGQTVTLRCDPISGHDNLYWYRRVMGKEIKFLLHFVKESKQDESGMPNNRFLAERTGGTYSTLKVQPAELEDSGVYFCASSLTGGGSVEQYFGPGTRLTVT.

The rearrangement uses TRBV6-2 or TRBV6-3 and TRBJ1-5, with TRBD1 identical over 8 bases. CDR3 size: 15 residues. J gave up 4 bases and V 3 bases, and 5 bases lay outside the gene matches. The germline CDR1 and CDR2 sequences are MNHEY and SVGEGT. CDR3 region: CASSYTQGENQPQHF. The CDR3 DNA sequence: TGTGCCAGCAGTTATACACAGGGGGAGAATCAGCCCCAGCATTTT.

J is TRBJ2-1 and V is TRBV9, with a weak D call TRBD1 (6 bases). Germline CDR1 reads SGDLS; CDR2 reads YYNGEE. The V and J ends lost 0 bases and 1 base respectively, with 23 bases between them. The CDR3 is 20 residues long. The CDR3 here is CASSVATGLGRGPSYNEQFF. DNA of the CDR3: TGTGCCAGCAGCGTAGCTACAGGGCTAGGAAGAGGCCCTTCCTACAATGAGCAGTTCTTC.

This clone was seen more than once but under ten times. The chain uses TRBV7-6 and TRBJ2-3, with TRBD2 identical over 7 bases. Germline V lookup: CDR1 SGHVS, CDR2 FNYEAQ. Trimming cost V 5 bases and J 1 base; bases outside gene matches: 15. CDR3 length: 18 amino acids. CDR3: CASSGNGGTASRTDTQYF. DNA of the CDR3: TGTGCCAGCAGCGGGAACGGGGGGACCGCATCTCGCACAGATACGCAGTATTTT. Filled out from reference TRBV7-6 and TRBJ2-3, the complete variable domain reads GAGVSQSPRYKVTKRGQDVALRCDPISGHVSLYWYRQALGQGPEFLTYFNYEAQQDKSGLPNDRFSAERPEGSISTLTIQRTEQRDSAMYRCASSGNGGTASRTDTQYFGPGTRLTVL.

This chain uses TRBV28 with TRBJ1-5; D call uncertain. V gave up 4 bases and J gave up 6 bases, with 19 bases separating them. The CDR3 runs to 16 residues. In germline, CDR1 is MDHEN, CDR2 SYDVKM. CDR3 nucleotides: TGTGCCAGCAGTTCCCCAGGCCGGGAAACGAGTCAGCCCCAGCATTTT. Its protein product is CASSSPGRETSQPQHF.

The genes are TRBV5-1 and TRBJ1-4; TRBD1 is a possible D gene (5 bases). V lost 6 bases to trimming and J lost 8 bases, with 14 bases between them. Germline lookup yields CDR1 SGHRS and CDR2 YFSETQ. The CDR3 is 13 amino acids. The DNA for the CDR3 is TGCGCCAGCACCCAGGGCGCGGGGGAAAAACTGTTTTTT. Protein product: CASTQGAGEKLFF.

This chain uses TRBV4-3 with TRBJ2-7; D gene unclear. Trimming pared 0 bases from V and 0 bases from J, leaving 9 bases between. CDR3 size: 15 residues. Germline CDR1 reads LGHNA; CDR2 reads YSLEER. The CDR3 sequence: CASSQDGLGSYEQYF. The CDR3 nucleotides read TGCGCCAGCAGCCAAGATGGGCTCGGCTCCTACGAGCAGTACTTC.

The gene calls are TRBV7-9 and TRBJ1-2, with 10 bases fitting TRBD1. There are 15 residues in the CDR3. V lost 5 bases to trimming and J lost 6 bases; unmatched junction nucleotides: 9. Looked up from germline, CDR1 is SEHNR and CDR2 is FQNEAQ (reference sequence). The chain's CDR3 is CASSATTGGYDGYTF. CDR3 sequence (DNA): TGTGCCAGCAGCGCCACGACAGGGGGCTACGATGGCTACACCTTC.

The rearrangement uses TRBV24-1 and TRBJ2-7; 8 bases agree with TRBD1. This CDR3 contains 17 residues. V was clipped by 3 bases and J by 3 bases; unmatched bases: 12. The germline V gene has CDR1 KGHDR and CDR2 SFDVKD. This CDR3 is CATSDAGGQGAGYEQYF. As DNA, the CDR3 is TGTGCCACCAGTGATGCTGGTGGGCAGGGGGCAGGCTACGAGCAGTACTTC.

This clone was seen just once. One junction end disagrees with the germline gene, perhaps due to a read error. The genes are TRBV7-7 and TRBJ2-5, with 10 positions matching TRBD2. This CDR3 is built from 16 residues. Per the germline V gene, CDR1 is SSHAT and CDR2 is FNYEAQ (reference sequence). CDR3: CASSPSGTSAGETQYF. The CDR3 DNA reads TGTGCTAGCAGCCCATCTGGGACTAGCGCGGGTGAGACCCAGTACTTC.

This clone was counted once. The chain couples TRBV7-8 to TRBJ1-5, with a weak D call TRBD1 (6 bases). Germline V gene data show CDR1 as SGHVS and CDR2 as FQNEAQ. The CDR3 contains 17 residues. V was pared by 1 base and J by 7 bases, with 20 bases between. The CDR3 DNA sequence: TGTGCCAGCAGCTTAGAGGGAGGGGGGAAAGGTTTGCAGCCCCAGCATTTT. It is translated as CASSLEGGGKGLQPQHF.